The 10 T cell receptor beta chains given below trace back to one sample, sequenced in a study of PD-1 blockade in classical Hodgkin lymphoma. Autologous stem cell transplantation was followed by relapse in every patient, and brentuximab vedotin exposure varied. Here immunoSEQ multiplex PCR was the method, and the copy in TCRdb shows in-frame clones only, minus some. The sample shows tens of thousands of clones, approximately 91% of them seen only once. Source: peripheral blood mononuclear cells (PBMCs), taken at baseline. Receptor source: a human donor with classical Hodgkin lymphoma.

This clone was counted only a few times. V and J are TRBV5-1 and TRBJ2-3; TRBD1 might be the D (6 bases). V was trimmed by 7 bases and J by 2 bases, leaving 14 bases between them. The CDR3 runs to 14 residues. The germline V gene encodes CDR1 SGHRS and CDR2 YFSETQ. In DNA form, the CDR3 reads TGCGCCAGCCGCCCAGGGACACCCACAGATACGCAGTATTTT. Translated: CASRPGTPTDTQYF. Based on the CDR3 plus reference TRBV5-1 and TRBJ2-3, the full variable domain is KAGVTQTPRYLIKTRGQQVTLSCSPISGHRSVSWYQQTPGQGLQFLFEYFSETQRNKGNFPGRFSGRQFSNSRSEMNVSTLELGDSALYLCASRPGTPTDTQYFGPGTRLTVL.

Turning to this clone: The junction differs from germline at one of its ends, possibly a read error. The rearrangement joins TRBV11-2 to TRBJ2-3; 13 bases agree with TRBD2. The germline CDR1 and CDR2 sequences are SGHAT and FQNNGV. The CDR3 totals 16 residues. The CDR3 loop reads CASRLGLAGVTDTQYF. DNA of the CDR3: TGTGCCAGCCGCTTAGGACTAGCGGGAGTTACAGATACGCAGTATTTT.

The chain joins TRBV29-1 to TRBJ2-7; D assignment may be TRBD1 or TRBD2 (5 bases each). Deletions cut 4 bases from V and 6 bases from J, with 16 bases between. Looked up from germline, CDR1 is SQVTM and CDR2 is ANQGSEA. There are 13 residues in the CDR3. DNA for the CDR3: TGCAGCGTTGCTAGGGCGACTGGGGGCGAGCAGTACTTC. Its protein product is CSVARATGGEQYF.

The V and J genes are TRBV27 and TRBJ2-7, with 8 bases matching TRBD2. V trimming: 4 bases; J trimming: 5 bases; junction bases outside the gene matches: 4. The length of the CDR3 is 13 residues. Germline CDR1 is MNHEY and CDR2 is SMNVEV (reference sequence). As DNA, the CDR3 is TGTGCCAGCAGTTGGACGGGGGGGAACGAGCAGTACTTC. Its translation: CASSWTGGNEQYF.

The chain links TRBV7-3 to TRBJ2-1, with D unclear. Trimming took 1 base from V and 3 from J, leaving 10 bases between them. This CDR3 is 15 amino acids long. Per the germline V gene, CDR1 is SGHTA and CDR2 is FQGTGA. The CDR3 sequence: CASSLSGGGYNEQFF. CDR3 coding DNA: TGTGCCAGCAGCTTAAGTGGTGGCGGCTACAATGAGCAGTTCTTC.

The V call is TRBV19, the J call TRBJ2-1; TRBD1 aligns across 7 bases. The V gene end was trimmed by 0 bases and the J gene end by 4 bases; junction bases not matched to a gene: 6. This CDR3 region has 16 residues. Germline loops: CDR1 LNHDA, CDR2 SQIVND (reference sequence). This CDR3 reads CASSIERDSWYNEQFF. The DNA for the CDR3 is TGTGCCAGTAGTATAGAACGGGACAGTTGGTACAATGAGCAGTTCTTC.

This clone appeared a few times. The genes are TRBV28 and TRBJ2-2; 10 nucleotides match TRBD2. Germline CDR1 is MDHEN and CDR2 is SYDVKM. The length of the CDR3 is 16 residues. Unmatched junction bases numbered 3, after V lost 1 base and J lost 4 bases. The CDR3 region has the DNA TGTGCCAGCAGTTTATTAGCGGGGGGATCCACCGGGGAGCTGTTTTTT. Translating it yields CASSLLAGGSTGELFF.

The rearrangement links TRBV11-1 to TRBJ1-2, with 12 positions matching TRBD1. Germline CDR1 and CDR2: SGHAT and FQDESV (reference sequence). The CDR3 has 16 residues. V gave up 5 bases and J gave up 4 bases; unmatched junction bases: 8. This chain's CDR3 is CASSRSGTGGIYGYTF. In DNA form, the CDR3 reads TGTGCCAGCAGCCGGTCCGGGACAGGGGGCATCTATGGCTACACCTTC.

This clone was seen only a few times. This chain joins TRBV7-6 and TRBJ2-5; D not resolved. Germline V gene lookup returns CDR1 SGHVS and CDR2 FNYEAQ. V dropped 5 bases and J dropped 5 bases, with 12 bases sitting between them. The CDR3 has 13 residues. The CDR3, as DNA: TGTGCCAGCAGCCTCCTGGCACGGGAGACCCAGTACTTC. Amino acids: CASSLLARETQYF. Filled out from reference TRBV7-6 and TRBJ2-5, the complete variable domain reads GAGVSQSPRYKVTKRGQDVALRCDPISGHVSLYWYRQALGQGPEFLTYFNYEAQQDKSGLPNDRFSAERPEGSISTLTIQRTEQRDSAMYRCASSLLARETQYFGPGTRLLVL.

The V gene is TRBV7-6, the J gene TRBJ2-7; D possibly matches TRBD1 or TRBD2 (5 bases each). Trimming removed 4 bases at V and 2 bases at J, with 12 bases between. The germline CDR1 and CDR2 sequences are SGHVS and FNYEAQ. The CDR3 totals 14 residues. The CDR3 loop is CASSYRDGTYEQYF. The CDR3 bases are TGTGCCAGCAGCTACCGGGACGGCACCTACGAGCAGTACTTC.